The next 16 T cell receptor beta chains were all read from a single sample in a study of T-cell memory formation after mild COVID-19. TCRdb redid the calling of the 5' RACE reads with MiXCR, one entry per CDR3 protein. The sample has 300,000 to 350,000 distinct CDR3 sequences; approximately 13% are singletons. The material sequenced was PBMCs or a T cell subset sorted from them (not recorded which). Receptors were obtained from a young man who had mild COVID-19 (a few samples of this study predate the infection). Cell type and time point are not known.

This clonotype was recorded a few times. The CDR3 bases are TGCGCCAGCAGTTTAGGTCAGGATAGCAATCAGCCCCAGCATTTT. It translates to CASSLGQDSNQPQHF. The chain joins TRBV10-2 to TRBJ1-5, with D unclear. Germline lookup yields CDR1 WSHSY and CDR2 SAAADI. Trimming removed 5 bases from V and 0 bases from J, with 11 bases in between. The CDR3 runs to 15 residues.

CDR3 amino acids: CASSYGPRDSYGYTF. In nucleotides, the CDR3 is TGTGCCAGCAGTTACGGCCCCCGGGACAGCTATGGCTACACCTTC. V gene TRBV6-5 combines with J gene TRBJ1-2; 7 nucleotides align to TRBD1. The germline V gene has CDR1 MNHEY and CDR2 SVGAGI. The CDR3 consists of 15 residues. V lost 2 bases, J lost 4 bases, and 7 bases stayed unmatched.

The genes are TRBV11-2 and TRBJ2-1; D might be TRBD1 or TRBD2, each matching 6 bases. This CDR3 spans 15 amino acids. Looked up from germline, CDR1 is SGHAT and CDR2 is FQNNGV. V lost 0 bases to trimming and J lost 4 bases, with 10 bases between them. The CDR3 here is CASSLEGGRYNEQFF. CDR3 DNA sequence: TGTGCCAGCAGCTTAGAGGGGGGCCGGTACAATGAGCAGTTCTTC.

This clonotype was counted between two and nine times. CDR3 DNA sequence: TGTGCCAGCAGTTACTCGACCCCCAGGGGGGCATTCGGCTACACCTTC. Translated, it gives CASSYSTPRGAFGYTF. The rearrangement uses TRBV6-5 and TRBJ1-2; 7 nucleotides match TRBD1. Germline CDR1 MNHEY, CDR2 SVGAGI. This CDR3 comprises 16 residues. V dropped 0 bases and J dropped 8; count of bases not matched to a gene: 12.

In its sample, this clonotype was seen a few times. The chain recombines TRBV4-2 with TRBJ1-2, with a tentative D call TRBD1 (6 bases). This CDR3 is built from 17 residues. CDR1 and CDR2 from the germline V gene are LGHNA and YNFKEQ. V lost 4 bases, J lost 6 bases, and 24 bases lay in between. The CDR3 coding sequence is TGTGCCAGCAGCCGAAGGCCTGGCCAGGGGAGTCCCGATGGCTACACCTTC. Its protein product is CASSRRPGQGSPDGYTF.

There are a few counts of this clonotype. The J gene is TRBJ1-1, the V gene TRBV12-3 or TRBV12-4, with D unclear. V was clipped by 7 bases and J by 0 bases, with 6 bases between them. CDR3 size: 12 residues. CDR3 sequence reads: CASNRVNTEAFF. The CDR3 DNA reads as TGTGCCAGCAATCGGGTGAACACTGAAGCTTTCTTT.

The sample holds many counts of this clonotype. This chain uses TRBV7-2 with TRBJ2-7; 14 nucleotides line up with TRBD2. In germline, CDR1 is SGHTA, CDR2 FQGNSA. V was pared by 7 bases and J by 6 bases, with 17 bases of the junction left unmatched. CDR3 length: 18 residues. CDR3 sequence: CASNRPGTSGGGLPEQYF. The CDR3 nucleotides are TGTGCCAGCAACCGACCGGGGACTAGCGGGGGAGGACTCCCCGAGCAGTACTTC. Using reference TRBV7-2 and TRBJ2-7 for the parts outside the CDR3, the full variable domain is GAGVSQSPSNKVTEKGKDVELRCDPISGHTALYWYRQSLGQGLEFLIYFQGNSAPDKSGLPSDRFSAERTGGSVSTLTIQRTQQEDSAVYLCASNRPGTSGGGLPEQYFGPGTRLTVT.

J is TRBJ2-3 and V is TRBV4-3; the match to TRBD1 covers 8 bases. V lost 4 bases to trimming and J lost 6 bases; unmatched junction nucleotides: 3. The CDR3 covers 13 residues. Germline CDR1 LGHNA, CDR2 YSLEER. CDR3 DNA sequence: TGCGCCAGCAGCCCGACAGGGGTTGATACGCAGTATTTT. This translates into CASSPTGVDTQYF.

This clonotype was seen at least ten times. The chain recombines TRBV20-1 with TRBJ2-7; D remains unclear. CDR1 is DFQATT, CDR2 SNEGSKA, per germline (reference sequence). The CDR3 consists of 12 residues. V gave up 1 base and J gave up 6 bases, with 10 bases separating them. The CDR3 nucleotides are TGCAGTGCTAGAGGGTATCCGTCCGAGCAGTACGTC. Its translation is CSARGYPSEQYV.

This chain uses TRBV6-5 with TRBJ1-4, with D unclear. Trimming stripped 10 bases from V and 3 bases from J, with 21 bases between. The CDR3 runs 16 residues. Germline CDR1 is MNHEY and CDR2 is SVGAGI. CDR3 protein: CAIPPGPSRSNEKLFF. The CDR3 nucleotides read TGTGCCATTCCACCGGGCCCTTCCAGGTCTAATGAAAAACTGTTTTTT.

The chain employs TRBV7-2 and TRBJ2-3, with 10 bases lining up with TRBD2. V shed 6 bases, J shed 4 bases, and the junction held 16 bases outside the gene matches. The CDR3 has 18 residues. Germline CDR1 reads SGHTA; CDR2 reads FQGNSA. The CDR3 coding sequence is TGTGCCAGCAGTATCGGAACCCGTACTAGCGGGGTTGCAGATACGCAGTATTTT. This codes for CASSIGTRTSGVADTQYF.

There are a few counts of this clonotype. The chain employs TRBV11-2 and TRBJ2-5; weak D call: TRBD1 (6 bases). The V end lost 2 bases, the J end lost 2 bases, and 9 bases lay between the germline ends. The CDR3 spans 14 residues. Germline V gives CDR1 SGHAT, CDR2 FQNNGV. CDR3 amino acids: CASSLTGWQETQYF. In nucleotides, the CDR3 is TGTGCCAGCAGCTTAACAGGGTGGCAAGAGACCCAGTACTTC. Full variable domain (outside the CDR3, taken from reference TRBV11-2 and TRBJ2-5): EAGVAQSPRYKIIEKRQSVAFWCNPISGHATLYWYQQILGQGPKLLIQFQNNGVVDDSQLPKDRFSAERLKGVDSTLKIQPAKLEDSAVYLCASSLTGWQETQYFGPGTRLLVL.

This clonotype was counted between two and nine times. This chain uses TRBV7-2 with TRBJ2-3; 7 bases are a match to TRBD2. V gave up 3 bases and J gave up 5 bases; unmatched junction bases: 5. This CDR3 is built from 14 residues. Per the germline V gene, CDR1 is SGHTA and CDR2 is FQGNSA. The CDR3 DNA is TGTGCCAGCAGCTTCTACAAGCGGGGAGATACGCAGTATTTT. This gives the protein CASSFYKRGDTQYF.

The V gene is TRBV20-1, the J gene TRBJ2-7; the match to TRBD1 covers 8 bases. Trimming took 0 bases from V and 4 from J; bases not matched to a gene: 5. This CDR3 has 14 residues. Germline assignment: CDR1 DFQATT and CDR2 SNEGSKA (reference sequence). The CDR3 reads CSARDTGGPYEQYV. The CDR3 DNA reads TGCAGTGCTAGAGATACAGGGGGTCCGTACGAGCAGTACGTC.

This chain connects TRBV28 to TRBJ2-1, with D perhaps TRBD2 (5 bases). The V gene lost 4 bases and the J gene lost 10 bases, with 20 bases spanning the gap. The CDR3 sequence is 15 residues long. CDR1 is MDHEN, CDR2 SYDVKM, per germline. The CDR3 spells CASSYTRTLPGEQFF. The DNA for the CDR3 is TGTGCCAGCAGTTATACCAGGACCTTGCCGGGGGAGCAGTTCTTC.

This clonotype was seen more than once but under ten times. The chain links TRBV20-1 to TRBJ2-7; TRBD1 might be the D (6 bases). The CDR3 extends over 12 amino acids. The germline V gene has CDR1 DFQATT and CDR2 SNEGSKA (reference sequence). V was clipped by 6 bases and J by 4 bases, with 13 bases between them. DNA of the CDR3: TGCAGTGCCGGGACAAGTCAATACGAGCAGTACTTC. It specifies CSAGTSQYEQYF.